These 21 T cell receptor beta chains were all obtained from the same sample, sequenced in a study of T cell repertoires in cytomegalovirus infection. TCRdb itself ran the reads through MiXCR, one entry per CDR3 protein. The repertoire holds around 770,000 distinct CDR3 sequences, with just under 30% as singletons. The antigens these receptors bind are not known. The sequencing used cultured CD8+ T cells from PBMCs, collected from culture after CMV antigen stimulation. The source is a human donor in good health (CMV status not recorded). Some clones in this sample may be carry-over from other donors' samples.

In its sample, this clonotype was seen a few times. The chain combines TRBV7-8 with TRBJ2-5; a possible D gene is TRBD1 (5 bases). Germline CDR1 reads SGHVS; CDR2 reads FQNEAQ. This CDR3 spans 13 amino acids. V shed 8 bases and J shed 3 bases, with 13 bases lying between them. Here the CDR3 reads CASSARAEETQYF. DNA of the CDR3: TGTGCCAGCTCGGCCAGGGCGGAAGAGACCCAGTACTTC.

In its sample, this clonotype was seen a few times. The chain is built from TRBV7-9 and TRBJ2-7; possible D gene TRBD2, 5 bases. Germline V gene sequence: CDR1 SEHNR, CDR2 FQNEAQ (reference sequence). Trimming took off 3 bases at V and 7 bases at J, with 10 bases between the two ends. The CDR3 extends over 12 amino acids. CDR3 nucleotide sequence: TGTGCCAGCAGCTTTCGGGGTCGGGAGCAGTACGTC. As protein: CASSFRGREQYV.

This clonotype was recorded a few times. The chain combines TRBV3-1 with TRBJ1-6, with no clear D. V was pared by 1 base and J by 6 bases, with 10 bases between. Germline CDR1 LGHDT, CDR2 YNNKEL (reference sequence). The CDR3 has 15 residues. The CDR3 DNA sequence: TGTGCCAGCAGCCAAGTCAAACAAATTAATTCACCCCTCCACTTT. This gives the protein CASSQVKQINSPLHF. Full variable domain (rest looked up from reference TRBV3-1 and TRBJ1-6): DTAVSQTPKYLVTQMGNDKSIKCEQNLGHDTMYWYKQDSKKFLKIMFSYNNKELIINETVPNRFSPKSPDKAHLNLHINSLELGDSAVYFCASSQVKQINSPLHFGNGTRLTVT.

The CDR3 loop is CASTLAGHSSYNEQFF. The CDR3 coding sequence is TGTGCCAGCACCCTAGCGGGGCACAGCTCCTACAATGAGCAGTTCTTC. The chain recombines TRBV7-9 with TRBJ2-1; TRBD2 aligns across 9 bases. V gave up 7 bases and J gave up 0 bases; unmatched junction bases: 7. CDR1 is SEHNR and CDR2 is FQNEAQ in the germline V gene (reference sequence). The CDR3 has 16 residues.

The gene calls are TRBV12-5 and TRBJ2-7, with 12 bases lining up with TRBD1. V lost 5 bases and J lost 3; bases outside the gene matches: 8. The CDR3 length is 16 residues. Germline CDR1 LGHNT, CDR2 FRNRAP. The CDR3 region is CASGPPGQGAFYEQYV. CDR3 nucleotide sequence: TGTGCTAGTGGTCCGCCGGGACAGGGGGCTTTCTACGAGCAGTACGTC.

This clonotype occurred a few times. J is TRBJ2-1 and V is TRBV19; D gene unclear. The germline V gene encodes CDR1 LNHDA and CDR2 SQIVND (reference sequence). CDR3 length: 16 amino acids. V shed 8 bases and J shed 0 bases, with 17 bases lying between them. The CDR3 region is CASLPESDSSYNEQFF. CDR3 nucleotide sequence: TGTGCCAGTCTACCCGAGTCCGATAGCTCCTACAATGAGCAGTTCTTC.

A few counts support this clonotype. This chain links TRBV7-2 with TRBJ2-3; 9 nucleotides align to TRBD1. Germline assignment: CDR1 SGHTA and CDR2 FQGNSA. V lost 0 bases, J lost 5 bases, and 9 bases stayed unmatched. The CDR3 is 17 residues long. The CDR3 bases are TGTGCCAGCAGCTTAGCGATGATACAGGGGGCTGGAGATACGCAGTATTTT. It translates to CASSLAMIQGAGDTQYF.

The rearrangement joins TRBV6-2 or TRBV6-3 to TRBJ2-2, with D perhaps TRBD2 (5 bases). The CDR3 covers 16 residues. Germline assignment: CDR1 MNHEY and CDR2 SVGEGT. V was trimmed by 7 bases and J by 0 bases, leaving 15 bases between them. The CDR3 here is CASTADLNPNTGELFF. The CDR3 DNA is TGTGCCAGCACCGCGGACTTGAACCCGAACACCGGGGAGCTGTTTTTT.

The V gene is TRBV7-3, the J gene TRBJ1-1; D is uncertain. Trimming took 4 bases from V and 7 from J, leaving 10 bases between them. CDR1 and CDR2 (germline): SGHTA, FQGTGA. CDR3 length equals 12 residues. The CDR3 sequence: CASSSIVGEAFF. DNA of the CDR3: TGTGCCAGCAGCTCTATCGTCGGTGAAGCTTTCTTT.

The chain couples TRBV7-9 to TRBJ2-5; TRBD2 matches at 16 bases. V lost 2 bases, J lost 5 bases, and 8 bases stayed unmatched. Germline CDR1 and CDR2: SEHNR and FQNEAQ (reference sequence). The CDR3 is made up of 18 amino acids. The CDR3 region is CASSLRRWGLAGGETQYF. CDR3 DNA: TGTGCCAGCAGCTTAAGGCGTTGGGGACTAGCGGGGGGGGAGACCCAGTACTTC.

This clonotype has only a few counts. The chain couples TRBV6-1 to TRBJ1-2; D ambiguous. CDR3 length: 12 residues. The germline V gene has CDR1 MNHNS and CDR2 SASEGT. V shed 4 bases and J shed 9 bases, with 12 bases lying between them. The CDR3 here is CASSVDSGRYTF. As DNA, the CDR3 is TGTGCCAGCAGTGTCGACTCTGGGCGCTACACCTTC.

This clonotype was observed a handful of times. This chain uses TRBV27 with TRBJ1-2, with 9 nucleotides matching TRBD1. Germline-derived CDR1 and CDR2 are MNHEY and SMNVEV (reference sequence). The V gene end was trimmed by 5 bases and the J gene end by 7 bases; junction bases not matched to a gene: 11. The length of the CDR3 is 15 residues. The CDR3 loop is CASSITLGTGSGYTF. Written as DNA, the CDR3 is TGTGCCAGCAGTATTACTCTCGGGACAGGGTCTGGCTACACCTTC.

J is TRBJ2-2 and V is TRBV5-6; maybe TRBD2 (5 bases). This CDR3 is built from 15 residues. Germline CDR1 reads SGHDT; CDR2 reads YYEEEE. V was pared by 3 bases and J by 4 bases, with 13 bases between. In DNA, the CDR3 is TGTGCCAGCAGCTCGGGGTTCAGGAGCACCGGGGAGCTGTTTTTT. This codes for CASSSGFRSTGELFF.

This clonotype was detected ten times or more. The rearrangement joins TRBV7-2 to TRBJ2-1; D gene unclear. Between the trimmed V and J ends, which lost 1 base and 6 bases, there was a span of 4 bases. Looked up from germline, CDR1 is SGHTA and CDR2 is FQGNSA. The CDR3 has 12 amino acids. DNA of the CDR3: TGTGCCAGCAGCTTAGTTTCCAATGAGCAGTTCTTC. This sequence encodes CASSLVSNEQFF.

This clonotype was observed a handful of times. The chain is built from TRBV3-1 and TRBJ2-7; D perhaps matches TRBD2 (6 bases). This CDR3 is 14 amino acids long. V lost 1 base and J lost 6, with 13 bases in between. Germline V CDR1 and CDR2: LGHDT, YNNKEL (reference sequence). CDR3 protein: CASSQGIGGIEQYV. The CDR3 DNA sequence: TGTGCCAGCAGCCAAGGGATCGGAGGGATCGAGCAGTACGTC.

The chain couples TRBV20-1 to TRBJ1-3, with a weak D call TRBD1 (5 bases). The CDR3 runs 14 residues. Germline-derived CDR1 and CDR2 are DFQATT and SNEGSKA (reference sequence). V was clipped by 1 base and J by 3 bases, with 10 bases between them. CDR3 nucleotide sequence: TGCAGTGCTAGAGTGCTGGGGCTTGGAAACACCATATATTTT. Residues: CSARVLGLGNTIYF.

Here the CDR3 reads CASSPGEGADTQYF. DNA of the CDR3: TGCGCCAGCAGCCCCGGGGAGGGGGCAGATACGCAGTATTTT. The chain joins TRBV5-1 to TRBJ2-3; D possibly corresponds to TRBD2 (7 bases). Trimming removed 4 bases at V and 4 bases at J, with 13 bases between. CDR1 and CDR2 (germline): SGHRS, YFSETQ. The CDR3 covers 14 residues.

The chain carries TRBV19 and TRBJ1-2; D remains ambiguous. Per germline, CDR1 LNHDA and CDR2 SQIVND (reference sequence). CDR3 length equals 11 residues. V shed 6 bases and J shed 8 bases, with 10 bases lying between them. The CDR3 protein is CASRSGYGYTF. CDR3 DNA sequence: TGTGCCAGTAGGTCAGGATACGGCTACACCTTC.

This clonotype came up once. This chain joins TRBV4-3 and TRBJ1-5; 8 bases align to TRBD1. V lost 0 bases, J lost 7 bases, and 11 bases stayed unmatched. Germline lookup yields CDR1 LGHNA and CDR2 YSLEER. The CDR3 is 17 amino acids. The CDR3 nucleotides are TGCGCCAGCAGCCAAGAGGGTCGACAGGGGTTCGGACAGCCCCAGCATTTT. Protein sequence: CASSQEGRQGFGQPQHF.

The rearrangement links TRBV19 to TRBJ1-2; D is unclear. Germline CDR1 LNHDA, CDR2 SQIVND (reference sequence). Trimming stripped 9 bases from V and 1 base from J, with 9 bases between. The CDR3 is 12 amino acids. The CDR3 sequence is CARTDGNYGYTF. DNA of the CDR3: TGTGCCAGGACGGACGGTAACTATGGCTACACCTTC.

This clonotype was counted at least ten times. The rearrangement joins TRBV27 to TRBJ2-3; TRBD2 matches at 8 bases. The CDR3 sequence is 19 residues long. V shed 0 bases, J shed 4 bases, and the junction held 15 bases outside the gene matches. Germline V gene sequence: CDR1 MNHEY, CDR2 SMNVEV (reference sequence). The CDR3 is CASSLSPPGPGLGADTQYF. The CDR3 DNA is TGTGCCAGCAGTTTATCACCCCCCGGTCCGGGACTAGGAGCAGATACGCAGTATTTT.